This section outlines one T cell receptor (beta chain) sequence together with its context. This record comes from a study of patients and donors after allogeneic stem cell transplantation. One entry per CDR3 protein, called by TCRdb with MiXCR from the RT-PCR reads. Altogether about 960,000 distinct CDR3 sequences are present, about a sixth being singletons, with the ten largest covering under 6.5%. Trimming pared 5 bases from V and 6 bases from J, leaving 8 bases between. This CDR3 comprises 12 residues. The germline V gene encodes CDR1 MNHEY and CDR2 SVGEGT. Sequenced: blood, either unsorted or a sorted T cell fraction (not recorded which). The V call is TRBV6-2 or TRBV6-3, the J call TRBJ2-4; perhaps TRBD1 as D (5 bases). This receptor was obtained from a human donor who was either an allogeneic HSCT recipient or a stem cell or donor lymphocyte infusion donor (not recorded which). It is not recorded whose cells these are; they may come from a transplant donor. CDR3 in amino acids: CASSRGGNIQYF. In nucleotides, the CDR3 is TGTGCCAGCAGTAGGGGTGGAAACATTCAGTACTTC.